This entry describes one T cell receptor beta chain. Authors' analysis steps: Nucleated cell number was recorded as an estimate derived from reference gene primer amplification. The data were produced by immunoSEQ multiplex PCR, yet TCRdb's version contains in-frame clones alone and is incomplete. V and J calls and clone size come straight from that table; D and trimming were deduced from the DNA. In the table there are 200,000 to 250,000 clones, approximately 90% of which are singletons. The data were taken from a study of blood T cell repertoires in COVID-19. Study as a whole: Sites in the United States, Italy and Spain provided acute and convalescent COVID-19 samples. T cells, B-cell-depleted T cells, or PBMCs supplied cDNA or gDNA.

The Seattle patients, enrolled during active infection, were followed longitudinally. In germline, CDR1 is SGHNT, CDR2 YYREEE (reference sequence). V lost 3 bases and J lost 6; bases outside the gene matches: 2. The CDR3 has 14 residues. The rearrangement uses TRBV5-4 and TRBJ1-4, with 10 bases lining up with TRBD1. Material for sequencing was peripheral blood. This receptor was taken from a man between 25 and 39 years old with COVID-19, enrolled during active disease. CDR3 sequence reads: CASSSGQGDEKLFF. The CDR3 DNA reads as TGTGCCAGCAGCTCCGGACAGGGGGATGAAAAACTGTTTTTT. Combining the CDR3 with reference TRBV5-4 and TRBJ1-4 gives the whole variable domain ETGVTQSPTHLIKTRGQQVTLRCSSQSGHNTVSWYQQALGQGPQFIFQYYREEENGRGNFPPRFSGLQFPNYSSELNVNALELDDSALYLCASSSGQGDEKLFFGSGTQLSVL.